A single sample gave rise to the 13 T cell receptor beta chains below, sequenced in a study of tumor-infiltrating lymphocytes in primary liver carcinoma. The authors made TCR beta cDNA from around 500 ng total RNA with a constant-region primer. Library construction for TCR beta comprised three nested multiplex PCR rounds performed with slightly modified ARM-PCR. In the first two PCR rounds, TRBV1-TRBV30 forward primers were paired with a C-beta reverse primer, and each round lasted approximately 10 cycles. One entry per CDR3 protein results from TCRdb running MiXCR on the multiplex PCR reads. The data hold 95,000 to 100,000 distinct CDR3 sequences, with approximately 70% observed a single time. Each 20-30 mg portion of unsorted bulk tissue served as the source for co-extraction of RNA and DNA. What was sequenced was liver tumor tissue from sampling region 2. The subset is: tumor region T2, inferior pole. These receptors all stem from a woman in her sixties or seventies with primary liver carcinoma and hepatitis B virus infection.

Worth noting for this clonotype: At one end the junction does not follow the germline gene, possibly because of a read error. The chain combines TRBV28 with TRBJ2-2, with TRBD2 matching 9 bases. The CDR3 runs 15 residues. Germline-derived CDR1 and CDR2 are MDHEN and SYDVKM. CDR3 nucleotide sequence: TGTACCAGCACCGTAGCGGGGGCGGTCACCGGGGAGCTGTTTTTT. It specifies CTSTVAGAVTGELFF.

Turning to this clonotype: The junction differs from germline at one of its ends, possibly a read error. The genes are TRBV11-2 and TRBJ2-7; D is uncertain. The CDR3 runs 11 residues. CDR1 and CDR2 (germline): SGHAT, FQNNGV. The chain's CDR3 is CTSSCSYEQYF. CDR3 nucleotides: TGTACCAGCAGTTGTTCCTACGAGCAGTACTTC.

The rearrangement uses TRBV28 and TRBJ2-1, with 13 positions matching TRBD2. Germline V gene data show CDR1 as MDHEN and CDR2 as SYDVKM. The CDR3 is 16 residues long. J gave up 9 bases and V 7 bases, and 12 bases lay outside the gene matches. The CDR3 DNA sequence: TGTGCCAGCACTACGACCGGGACTAGCGGGAAGGGTGAGCAGTTCTTC. Its translation is CASTTTGTSGKGEQFF.

At least ten counts were recorded for this clonotype. The V and J genes are TRBV6-6 and TRBJ1-2; no reliable D call. The CDR3 loop spans 17 amino acids. Looked up from germline, CDR1 is MNHNY and CDR2 is SVGAGI (reference sequence). Deletions cut 4 bases from V and 4 bases from J, with 22 bases between. The CDR3 nucleotides read TGTGCCAGCAGTTCAGCCGGAGAGGCAGCCCAGATCTATGGCTACACCTTC. Amino acids: CASSSAGEAAQIYGYTF.

This clonotype was detected many times. V and J are TRBV12-3 or TRBV12-4 and TRBJ2-2; D remains ambiguous. V shed 4 bases and J shed 2 bases, with 5 bases lying between them. The CDR3 contains 13 residues. CDR3 DNA sequence: TGTGCCAGCAGTTGGGGTAACACCGGGGAGCTGTTTTTT. As protein: CASSWGNTGELFF.

A note on this clonotype: At one end, the junction sequence differs from germline, possibly due to a read error. This chain connects TRBV29-1 to TRBJ2-2; a possible D gene is TRBD1 (7 bases). Germline-derived CDR1 and CDR2 are SQVTM and ANQGSEA. This CDR3 spans 13 amino acids. CDR3 protein: CSVVTGLEGELFF. CDR3 DNA sequence: TGCAGCGTCGTGACAGGGTTGGAGGGGGAGTTGTTTTTT.

Remarks on this clonotype: A much larger clone lies a single base off, so this may be a read error. The CDR3 here is CASSLDLVTNEQFF. In nucleotides, the CDR3 is TGCGCCAGCAGCTTGGATCTAGTGACGAATGAGCAGTTCTTC. The V gene is TRBV5-1, the J gene TRBJ2-1; no clear D. CDR3 length: 14 residues. Trimming stripped 0 bases from V and 7 bases from J, with 11 bases between. CDR1 is SGHRS, CDR2 YFSETQ, per germline.

As regards this clonotype: The conserved phenylalanine or tryptophan normally closing the CDR3 is absent here, so this likely arose from a read error. No DNA is shown, since the ends of the CDR3 on it are uncertain; the CDR3 is the one TCRdb lists. The V and J genes are TRBV6-1 and TRBJ2-1; TRBD2, the table's D call, was not compared with the DNA. Germline CDR1 and CDR2: MNHNS and SASEGT. Termini included, the CDR3 measures 14 amino acids. The CDR3 sequence is CATRAGDSYNEKLL.

The table lists this clonotype with many counts. The rearrangement uses TRBV5-6 and TRBJ2-1; 8 nucleotides line up with TRBD2. V shed 2 bases and J 3 bases; nucleotides not matched to a gene: 7. The CDR3 length is 16 residues. The germline gives CDR1 SGHDT, CDR2 YYEEEE. This CDR3 is CASSLLGAGGYNEQFF. For the CDR3, the DNA is TGTGCCAGCAGCTTATTGGGGGCGGGAGGCTACAATGAGCAGTTCTTC.

This clonotype has only a few counts. DNA for the CDR3: TGTGCCAGCAGCTTACTAGAGTTAGATACGCAGTATTTT. It translates to CASSLLELDTQYF. The chain is built from TRBV7-6 and TRBJ2-3; D is undetermined. The CDR3 runs 13 residues. CDR1 is SGHVS, CDR2 FNYEAQ, per germline. The ends were cut back, 2 bases at V and 5 bases at J, with 8 bases in the middle. The full variable domain, rest sourced from reference TRBV7-6 and TRBJ2-3, is GAGVSQSPRYKVTKRGQDVALRCDPISGHVSLYWYRQALGQGPEFLTYFNYEAQQDKSGLPNDRFSAERPEGSISTLTIQRTEQRDSAMYRCASSLLELDTQYFGPGTRLTVL.

As to this clonotype: This may be a read error: a much more frequent sequence differs by one nucleotide. The rearrangement links TRBV30 to TRBJ2-3, with D unresolved. The CDR3 is 12 residues long. CDR1 GTSNPN and CDR2 SVGIG come from the germline V gene (reference sequence). The CDR3 DNA sequence: TGTGCCTGGAAACCCCCCTTAGTGACGCACTATTTT. The encoded protein is CAWKPPLVTHYF.

Concerning this clonotype itself: A read error may produce the germline difference seen at one junction end. J is TRBJ2-2 and V is TRBV7-9; no definite D call. The CDR3 totals 14 residues. Germline V gene sequence: CDR1 SEHNR, CDR2 FQNEAQ (reference sequence). The CDR3 spells CTSSPRPGSGELFF. The CDR3 DNA sequence: TGTACCAGCAGCCCGCGTCCCGGATCCGGGGAGCTGTTTTTT.

A remark on this clonotype: Mismatch with germline at one junction end may stem from a read error. The chain uses TRBV12-3 or TRBV12-4 and TRBJ2-3; no clear D gene. The CDR3 spans 11 residues. The CDR3 region has the DNA TGTGCCTGCAGTTTGGTAGATAAGCAGTATTTT. Translating gives CACSLVDKQYF.